This is a list of T cell receptor beta chains from one sample in a study of sequential checkpoint blockade in melanoma. Here immunoSEQ multiplex PCR was the method, and the copy in TCRdb shows in-frame clones only, minus some. The table includes 3,000 to 4,000 clones, approximately 18% detected once. Sequencing was performed on tumor tissue (inferred from file names), taken from a patient given nivolumab and ipilimumab in sequence. The receptors were sampled from a human donor with melanoma. CDR3s include the opening cysteine and the closing phenylalanine or tryptophan. The D gene is left open where the match is weak. Part of the rows lack a size; the others show once, few, many or a class for expanded clones.

d_gene,v_gene,abundance,j_gene,CDR3nt,CDR3aa
TRBD1,TRBV19,NA,TRBJ2-7,TGTGCCAGTAGTAGCATACAGGGGTCCTCCTACGAGCAGTACTTC,CASSSIQGSSYEQYF
TRBD1,TRBV11-3,medium-sized,TRBJ2-3,TGTGCCAGCAGCCCAGGGGGTCCGACAGATACGCAGTATTTT,CASSPGGPTDTQYF
TRBD1,TRBV11-3,few,TRBJ2-1,TGTGCCAGCAGCTTAGAACAAGGGACAGTAAGGAATGAGCAGTTCTTC,CASSLEQGTVRNEQFF
NA,TRBV11-3,few,TRBJ2-2,TGTGCCAGCAGCTCCCGAGCATCCCCGAACACCGGGGAGCTGTTTTTT,CASSSRASPNTGELFF
NA,TRBV6-8,few,TRBJ1-2,TGTGCCAGCAGTTACTCTATAGAGGGAGACTATGGCTACACCTTC,CASSYSIEGDYGYTF
NA,TRBV28,NA,TRBJ1-1,TGTGCCAGCAGTTTATTCGTAGCTGAAGCTTTCTTT,CASSLFVAEAFF
NA,TRBV12-5,NA,TRBJ2-5,TGTGCTAGTGGGGATACAAACCAAGAGACCCAGTACTTC,CASGDTNQETQYF
NA,TRBV11-3,many,TRBJ2-7,TGTGCCAGCAGCTCTGTATACCATATGGGAATCTACGAGCAGTACTTC,CASSSVYHMGIYEQYF
TRBD1,TRBV12-5,few,TRBJ1-2,TGTGCCAGCACCAAAATGCCGACAGGGGCAAACTATGGCTACACCTTC,CASTKMPTGANYGYTF
NA,TRBV28,NA,TRBJ1-2,TGTGCCAGCAGTTTTTTCGGGACCAACTATGGCTACACCTTC,CASSFFGTNYGYTF
TRBD2,TRBV11-3,many,TRBJ2-7,TGTGCCAGCACCGCACTAGCGGGAGTCTGGTACGAGCAGTACTTC,CASTALAGVWYEQYF
NA,TRBV11-3,many,TRBJ1-5,TGTGCCAGCAGCTTGAGAGGGGCATATCAGCCCCAGCATTTT,CASSLRGAYQPQHF
TRBD1,TRBV25-1,NA,TRBJ1-2,TGTGCCAGCAGTGCGTCCGGGACAGGGGTCTACACCTTC,CASSASGTGVYTF
NA,TRBV6-8,few,TRBJ2-2,TGTGCCAGCGGGTTTTTCACCGGGGAGCTGTTTTTT,CASGFFTGELFF
NA,TRBV6-8,medium-sized,TRBJ1-5,TGTGCCAGCAGTTATAATAGCAATCAGCCCCAGCATTTT,CASSYNSNQPQHF
TRBD1,TRBV29-1,few,TRBJ2-2,TGCAGCGTTGAAGACCCGGACAGGGCGGCCGGGGAGCTGTTTTTT,CSVEDPDRAAGELFF
NA,TRBV23-1,NA,TRBJ1-4,TGCGCCAGCAGCTTCGACAGTCGAGAAAAACTGTTTTTT,CASSFDSREKLFF
TRBD1,TRBV19,few,TRBJ1-1,TGTGCCAGTAGTCTCAGACAGGGGGCGGACACTGAAGCTTTCTTT,CASSLRQGADTEAFF
TRBD2,TRBV6-8,NA,TRBJ2-1,TGTGCCAGCAGTTACCCTAGCGGGGGGGCCAATGAGCAGTTCTTC,CASSYPSGGANEQFF
NA,TRBV6-8,medium-sized,TRBJ1-1,TGTGCCAGCAGTTACGGGGGGCAGGTGGACACTGAAGCTTTCTTT,CASSYGGQVDTEAFF
NA,TRBV5-1,NA,TRBJ1-4,TGCGCCAGCAGCGTTTCTAGTGCAACTAATGAAAAACTGTTTTTT,CASSVSSATNEKLFF
TRBD1,TRBV11-3,medium-sized,TRBJ2-7,TGTGCCAGCAGCTTGGGAACAGGGGGCTTAGGCCAGTACTTC,CASSLGTGGLGQYF
NA,TRBV19,NA,TRBJ1-2,TGTGCCAGTAGTCCCATGACAGATAACTATGGCTACACCTTC,CASSPMTDNYGYTF
TRBD2,TRBV11-3,many,TRBJ2-7,TGTGCCAGCAGCTCGCGAGGGGACCACGGGGGGTACGAGCAGTACTTC,CASSSRGDHGGYEQYF
TRBD2,TRBV19,NA,TRBJ2-7,TGTGCCAGTAGTACGCATCTAGCGGGAGACGAGCAGTACTTC,CASSTHLAGDEQYF
NA,TRBV9,NA,TRBJ2-7,TGTGCCAGCAGTGCTAGGACAGACCCCACCTACGAGCAGTACTTC,CASSARTDPTYEQYF
NA,TRBV9,NA,TRBJ2-3,TGTGCCAGCAGCAAAAGGGCAGGGAGTGGTTCGTCAGATACGCAGTATTTT,CASSKRAGSGSSDTQYF
NA,TRBV19,few,TRBJ2-2,TGTGCCAGTATTAGGGAGCCGAACACCGGGGAGCTGTTTTTT,CASIREPNTGELFF
NA,TRBV5-1,NA,TRBJ1-6,TGCGCCAGCAGCACAGACAGCCGGAATTCACCCCTCCACTTT,CASSTDSRNSPLHF
NA,TRBV6-8,few,TRBJ2-4,TGTGCCAGCAGCCTCATAGCGGATCAAGCCAAAAACATTCAGTACTTC,CASSLIADQAKNIQYF
NA,TRBV28,NA,TRBJ2-5,TGTGCCAGCAGGCCCCGAGGACACGCTCAAGAGACCCAGTACTTC,CASRPRGHAQETQYF
NA,TRBV18,NA,TRBJ1-1,TGTGCCAGCTCACCACTACGACAGCGAGGCACTGAAGCTTTCTTT,CASSPLRQRGTEAFF
NA,TRBV11-3,many,TRBJ1-2,TGTGCCAGCAGCTTGTCAGGGGCGAACGTCCGTGGCTACACCTTC,CASSLSGANVRGYTF
NA,TRBV28,NA,TRBJ1-6,TGTGCCAGCAGTTCCCCGTATACTAATTCACCCCTCCACTTT,CASSSPYTNSPLHF
NA,TRBV11-3,medium-sized,TRBJ1-1,TGTGCCAGCAGCTTACGGGGGGGAAACACTGAAGCTTTCTTT,CASSLRGGNTEAFF
NA,TRBV6-8,few,TRBJ2-7,TGTGCCAGCAGTTCACGAGGGTTAGACGAGCAGTACTTC,CASSSRGLDEQYF
NA,TRBV11-3,NA,TRBJ2-7,TGTGCCAGCAGCTTAGGCGTGGCCTCTAGATCGTCCGAGCAGTACTTC,CASSLGVASRSSEQYF
TRBD1,TRBV29-1,NA,TRBJ1-5,TGCAGCGTTGGGACAGGGGCTTATCAGCCCCAGCATTTT,CSVGTGAYQPQHF
NA,TRBV30,large,TRBJ1-4,TGTGCCTGGAGTGCAGGGGAGGCGTCTGAAAAACTGTTTTTT,CAWSAGEASEKLFF
NA,TRBV11-3,many,TRBJ1-2,TGTGCCAGCAGCTTTGGGGAAACCAACTATGGCTACACCTTC,CASSFGETNYGYTF
NA,TRBV11-3,medium-sized,TRBJ2-7,TGTGCCAGCAGCCCCCTGCCCCCCGGGACCGGAGTAGTGGGCGAGCAGTACTTC,CASSPLPPGTGVVGEQYF
NA,TRBV6-8,few,TRBJ2-1,TGTGCCAGCAGTGACTCAGGACACAATGAGCAGTTCTTC,CASSDSGHNEQFF
NA,TRBV29-1,NA,TRBJ2-7,TGCAGCGTTGAAACAGGAAATTACGAGCAGTACTTC,CSVETGNYEQYF
NA,TRBV11-3,medium-sized,TRBJ2-5,TGTGCCAGCAGCTTAAGTGGCGGGATGGAGACCCAGTACTTC,CASSLSGGMETQYF
NA,TRBV11-3,medium-sized,TRBJ2-3,TGTGCCAGCAGCCCGACAGCTAGCACAGATACGCAGTATTTT,CASSPTASTDTQYF
NA,TRBV18,NA,TRBJ2-3,TGTGCCAGCTCACCACCGGGCCAGGCCAGGGATACGCAGTATTTT,CASSPPGQARDTQYF
NA,TRBV4-1,few,TRBJ2-2,TGCGCCAGCAGCTGGGTCACCGGGACGGTAGCGAACACCGGGGAGCTGTTTTTT,CASSWVTGTVANTGELFF
TRBD1,TRBV19,NA,TRBJ2-2,TGTGCCAGTAGTCCTCACCTACCCGGGACAGGGTACACCGGGGAGCTGTTTTTT,CASSPHLPGTGYTGELFF
TRBD2,TRBV11-3,few,TRBJ2-7,TGTGCCAGCAGCTTCGCGATGGGAGCTAGCGGGAGAGCAGGGGAGCAGTACTTC,CASSFAMGASGRAGEQYF
NA,TRBV28,few,TRBJ1-6,TGTGCCAGCAGTTTCCGGGACCGGGGTTCACCCCTCCACTTT,CASSFRDRGSPLHF
TRBD1,TRBV11-3,medium-sized,TRBJ2-1,TGTGCCAGCAGCTTATCTGCCGGACAGGGGCCTCCTGAGCAGTTCTTC,CASSLSAGQGPPEQFF
NA,TRBV6-8,large,TRBJ2-1,TGTGCCAGCAGCAGGGTAAAGACAGGCCTCGATTTCGGGCAGTTCTTC,CASSRVKTGLDFGQFF
NA,TRBV11-3,many,TRBJ2-7,TGTGCCAGCAGCCCCTCCTCCGCGGGTCACTACGAGCAGTACTTC,CASSPSSAGHYEQYF
NA,TRBV28,medium-sized,TRBJ1-1,TGTGCCAGCACCTTGACAGCACAAAACACTGAAGCTTTCTTT,CASTLTAQNTEAFF
NA,TRBV28,NA,TRBJ1-1,TGTGCCAGCAGTTTATCAGGGGCCCGGGCTGCAGCTTTCTTT,CASSLSGARAAAFF